The clone carrying this TCR beta chain was seen a few times. Its antigen is not known. This CDR3 spans 15 amino acids. Germline CDR1 and CDR2: DFQATT and SNEGSKA (reference sequence). Trimming removed 4 bases from V and 2 bases from J, with 15 bases in between. These data originate in a study of CD8 T cells in ankylosing spondylitis. Study-level findings and limits: A TCR beta motif of under ten highly homologous variants seemed to mark ankylosing spondylitis blood.

From the 5' RACE reads, TCRdb called clonotypes with MiXCR, one entry per CDR3 protein. This table holds around 450,000 distinct CDR3 sequences, more than 25% found once. The chain couples TRBV20-1 to TRBJ2-4, with D perhaps TRBD1 (5 bases). This receptor was obtained from a male donor with ankylosing spondylitis. The sample consisted of blood, either unsorted or a sorted T cell fraction (not recorded which). In DNA, the CDR3 is TGCAGTGCTACCCGGCCCCAGGGTTCCAAAAACATTCAGTACTTC. Its protein is CSATRPQGSKNIQYF.